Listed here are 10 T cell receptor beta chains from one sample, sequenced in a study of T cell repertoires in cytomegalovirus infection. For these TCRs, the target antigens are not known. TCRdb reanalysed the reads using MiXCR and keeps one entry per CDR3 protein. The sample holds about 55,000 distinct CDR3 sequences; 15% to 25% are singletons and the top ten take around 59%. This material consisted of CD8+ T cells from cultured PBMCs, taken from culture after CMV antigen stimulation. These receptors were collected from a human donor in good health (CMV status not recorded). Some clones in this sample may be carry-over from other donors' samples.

The CDR3 sequence: CASRAGDTSYEQYF. In DNA, the CDR3 is TGTGCCAGCAGGGCCGGGGACACCAGTTACGAGCAGTACTTC. The genes are TRBV12-3 or TRBV12-4 and TRBJ2-7; possible D gene TRBD1, 6 bases. The CDR3 consists of 14 residues. The V end was cut by 6 bases, the J end by 4 bases, with 16 bases between.

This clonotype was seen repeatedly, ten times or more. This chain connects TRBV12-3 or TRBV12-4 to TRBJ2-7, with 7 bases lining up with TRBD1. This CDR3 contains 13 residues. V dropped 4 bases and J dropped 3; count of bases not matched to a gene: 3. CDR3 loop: CASSSWTGYEQYF. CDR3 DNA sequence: TGTGCCAGCAGTTCTTGGACAGGCTACGAGCAGTACTTC.

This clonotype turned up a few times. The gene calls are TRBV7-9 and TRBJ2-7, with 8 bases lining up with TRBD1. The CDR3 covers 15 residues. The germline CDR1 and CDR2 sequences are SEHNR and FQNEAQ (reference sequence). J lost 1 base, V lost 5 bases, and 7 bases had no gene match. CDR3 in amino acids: CASSAAGTGSYEQYF. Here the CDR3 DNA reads TGTGCCAGCAGCGCCGCCGGGACAGGATCCTACGAGCAGTACTTC.

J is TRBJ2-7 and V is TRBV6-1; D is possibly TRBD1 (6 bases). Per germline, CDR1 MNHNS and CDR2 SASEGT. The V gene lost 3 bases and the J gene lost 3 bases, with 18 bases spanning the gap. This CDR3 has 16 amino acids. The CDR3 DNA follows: TGTGCCAGCAGTGAGAAGACAGGAAGAGCTAACTACGAGCAGTACTTC. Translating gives CASSEKTGRANYEQYF.

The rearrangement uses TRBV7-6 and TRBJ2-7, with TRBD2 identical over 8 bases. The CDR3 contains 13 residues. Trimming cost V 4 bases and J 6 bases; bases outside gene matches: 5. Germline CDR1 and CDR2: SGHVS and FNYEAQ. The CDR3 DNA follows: TGTGCCAGCAGCTCCAGCGGGGGTGGCGAGCAGTACTTC. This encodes CASSSSGGGEQYF.

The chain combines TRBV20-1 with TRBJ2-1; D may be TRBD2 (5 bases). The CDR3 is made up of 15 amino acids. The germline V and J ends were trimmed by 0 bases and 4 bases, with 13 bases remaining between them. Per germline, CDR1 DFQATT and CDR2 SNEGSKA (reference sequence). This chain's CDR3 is CSARDLERGYNEQFF. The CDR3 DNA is TGCAGTGCTAGAGATCTGGAACGGGGTTACAATGAGCAGTTCTTC.

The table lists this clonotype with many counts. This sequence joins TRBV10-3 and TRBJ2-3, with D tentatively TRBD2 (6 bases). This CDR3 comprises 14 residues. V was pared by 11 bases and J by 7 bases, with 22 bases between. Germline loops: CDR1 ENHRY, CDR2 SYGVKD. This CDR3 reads CAGGAGTEVNTQYF. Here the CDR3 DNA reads TGTGCCGGAGGGGCCGGGACCGAAGTTAATACGCAGTATTTT.

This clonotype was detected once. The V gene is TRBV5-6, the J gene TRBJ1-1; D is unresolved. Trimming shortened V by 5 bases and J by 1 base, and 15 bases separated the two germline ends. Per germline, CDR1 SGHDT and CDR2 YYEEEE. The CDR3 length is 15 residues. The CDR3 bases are TGTGCCAGCAGGGCGCGGGCGGGCCCGAACACTGAAGCTTTCTTT. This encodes CASRARAGPNTEAFF.

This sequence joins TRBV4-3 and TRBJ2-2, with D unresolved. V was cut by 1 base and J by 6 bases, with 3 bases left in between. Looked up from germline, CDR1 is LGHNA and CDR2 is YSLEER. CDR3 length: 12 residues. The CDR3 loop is CASSQGSGELFF. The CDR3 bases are TGCGCCAGCAGCCAAGGATCCGGGGAGCTGTTTTTT.

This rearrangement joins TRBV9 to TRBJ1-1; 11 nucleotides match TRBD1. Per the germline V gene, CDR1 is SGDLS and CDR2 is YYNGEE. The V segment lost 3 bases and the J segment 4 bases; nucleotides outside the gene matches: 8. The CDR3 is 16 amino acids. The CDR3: CASSGRDRGSSTEAFF. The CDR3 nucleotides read TGTGCCAGCAGCGGCCGGGACAGGGGGTCGAGCACTGAAGCTTTCTTT. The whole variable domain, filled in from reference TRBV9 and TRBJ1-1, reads DSGVTQTPKHLITATGQRVTLRCSPRSGDLSVYWYQQSLDQGLQFLIQYYNGEERAKGNILERFSAQQFPDLHSELNLSSLELGDSALYFCASSGRDRGSSTEAFFGQGTRLTVV.